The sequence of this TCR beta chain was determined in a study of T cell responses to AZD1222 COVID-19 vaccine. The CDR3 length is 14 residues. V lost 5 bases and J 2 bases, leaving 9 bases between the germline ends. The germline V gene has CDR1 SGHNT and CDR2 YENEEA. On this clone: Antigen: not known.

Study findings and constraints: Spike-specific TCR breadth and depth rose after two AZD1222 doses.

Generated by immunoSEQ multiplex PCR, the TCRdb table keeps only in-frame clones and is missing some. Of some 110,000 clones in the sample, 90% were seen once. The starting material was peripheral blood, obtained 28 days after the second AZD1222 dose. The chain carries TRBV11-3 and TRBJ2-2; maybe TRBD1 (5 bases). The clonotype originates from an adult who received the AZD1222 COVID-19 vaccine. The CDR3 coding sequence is TGTGCCAGCAGCCTACAGGATAACACCGGGGAGCTGTTTTTT. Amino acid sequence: CASSLQDNTGELFF.